These T cell receptor beta chains were read from a single sample in a study of blood T cell repertoires in COVID-19. The protocol was immunoSEQ multiplex PCR, while the TCRdb copy is restricted to in-frame clones and leaves out a portion. The sample shows some 450,000 clones, about 90% of them seen only once. Sequenced material: peripheral blood. The receptor set was obtained from a man aged 18 to 29 with COVID-19, enrolled during active disease. CDR3s include the opening cysteine and the closing phenylalanine or tryptophan. The D gene is left open where the match is weak. Size tells how often a clone was seen (once, few, many) or the class of an expanded clone, and some rows leave it out.

V gene	D gene	J gene	clone size	CDR3 protein	CDR3 DNA
TRBV27	NA	TRBJ2-7	once	CASSLGQSYEQYF	TGTGCCAGCAGTTTAGGACAGTCCTACGAGCAGTACTTC
TRBV7-9	NA	TRBJ2-7	NA	CASSFGRGYEQYF	TGTGCCAGCAGCTTCGGCAGGGGTTACGAGCAGTACTTC
TRBV4-1	NA	TRBJ2-7	NA	CASSQVLGSSYEQYF	TGCGCCAGCAGCCAAGTTCTGGGGAGCTCCTACGAGCAGTACTTC
TRBV5-6	NA	TRBJ1-2	NA	CASSLQGNVGYTF	TGTGCCAGCAGCTTGCAGGGGAACGTTGGCTACACCTTC
TRBV30	NA	TRBJ2-5	NA	CAWSPPGVQETQYF	TGTGCCTGGAGTCCCCCGGGAGTCCAAGAGACCCAGTACTTC
TRBV11-3	NA	TRBJ2-7	NA	CASMGGYEQYF	TGTGCCAGCATGGGGGGCTACGAGCAGTACTTC
TRBV4-1	TRBD1	TRBJ1-1	once	CASSHDSRGRAAFF	TGCGCCAGCAGCCATGATTCCAGGGGGCGAGCAGCTTTCTTT
TRBV2	NA	TRBJ1-2	NA	CASSEVVTGTF	TGTGCCAGCAGTGAAGTTGTAACAGGAACCTTC
TRBV27	NA	TRBJ1-1	NA	CASSSGLSNTEAFF	TGTGCCAGCAGTTCGGGGTTATCGAACACTGAAGCTTTCTTT
TRBV19	TRBD1	TRBJ2-7	once	CASSPRQGYEQYF	TGTGCCAGTAGTCCCCGACAGGGCTACGAGCAGTACTTC
TRBV5-1	NA	TRBJ2-1	NA	CASSLDKGVGSYNEQFF	TGCGCCAGCAGCTTGGATAAAGGGGTAGGCTCCTACAATGAGCAGTTCTTC
TRBV6-5	TRBD2	TRBJ2-2	few	CASRDYNTGELFF	TGTGCCAGCCGGGACTACAACACCGGGGAGCTGTTTTTT
TRBV29-1	TRBD1	TRBJ1-1	NA	CSVVQGLALGAFF	TGCAGCGTAGTACAGGGGCTCGCTCTTGGCGCTTTCTTT
TRBV7-8	NA	TRBJ2-3	NA	CASSSLGTDTQYF	TGTGCCAGCAGCTCGTTAGGCACAGATACGCAGTATTTT
TRBV5-1	NA	TRBJ1-4	once	CASSADWLNEKLFF	TGCGCCAGCAGCGCGGACTGGCTGAATGAAAAACTGTTTTTT
TRBV7-2	NA	TRBJ2-1	NA	CASSFVAGGPGNEQFF	TGTGCCAGCAGCTTTGTGGCGGGCGGACCCGGAAATGAGCAGTTCTTC
TRBV2	NA	TRBJ1-6	NA	CASSEGLAGDPSPLHF	TGTGCCAGCAGTGAAGGGTTAGCAGGGGACCCTTCACCCCTCCACTTT
TRBV19	TRBD1	TRBJ2-7	few	CASSIMGTGVHEQYF	TGTGCCAGTAGTATAATGGGGACAGGGGTGCACGAGCAGTACTTC
TRBV2	NA	TRBJ1-1	few	CASVADLANTEAFF	TGTGCCAGCGTTGCTGATTTGGCGAACACTGAAGCTTTCTTT
TRBV12-3/TRBV12-4	NA	TRBJ2-1	NA	CASSANSEQFF	TGTGCCAGCAGCGCCAACAGTGAGCAGTTCTTC
TRBV15	NA	TRBJ1-5	NA	CATSSLGHSNQPQHF	TGTGCCACCAGCAGCCTAGGACATAGCAATCAGCCCCAGCATTTT
TRBV18	NA	TRBJ1-1	NA	CASSPGTPNTEAFF	TGTGCCAGCTCACCCGGGACACCCAACACTGAAGCTTTCTTT
TRBV7-8	NA	TRBJ1-2	NA	CASRSPGRSNSGYTF	TGTGCCAGCAGGTCACCCGGGAGATCAAACTCTGGCTACACCTTC
TRBV5-1	TRBD1	TRBJ2-4	NA	CASSLGGTGGDIQYF	TGCGCCAGCAGCTTGGGCGGGACAGGGGGCGACATTCAGTACTTC
TRBV5-1	NA	TRBJ1-2	NA	CASSSGGPNYGYTF	TGCGCCAGCAGCTCCGGTGGGCCCAACTATGGCTACACCTTC
TRBV12-3/TRBV12-4	NA	TRBJ1-1	NA	CASSIPPRGEAFF	TGTGCCAGCAGTATTCCCCCGCGAGGTGAAGCTTTCTTT
TRBV7-7	NA	TRBJ2-3	NA	CASSTTVTDTQYF	TGTGCTAGCAGCACTACGGTCACAGATACGCAGTATTTT
TRBV19	TRBD1	TRBJ1-6	NA	CASSSTPGTGAHSPLHF	TGTGCCAGTAGTTCAACGCCCGGGACAGGGGCTCATTCACCCCTCCACTTT
TRBV19	TRBD2	TRBJ2-1	NA	CASTTSGRSEQFF	TGTGCCAGTACTACTAGCGGGAGATCTGAGCAGTTCTTC
TRBV7-3	NA	TRBJ2-1	NA	CASSLTRGNEQFF	TGTGCCAGCAGCTTAACGAGAGGCAATGAGCAGTTCTTC
TRBV9	NA	TRBJ1-4	NA	CASSKRGRSNEKLFF	TGTGCCAGCAGCAAGCGGGGGAGGTCTAATGAAAAACTGTTTTTT
TRBV29-1	TRBD2	TRBJ2-3	NA	CSVRGLAGVVTDTQYF	TGCAGCGTCAGGGGACTAGCGGGGGTGGTAACAGATACGCAGTATTTT
TRBV20-1	NA	TRBJ2-7	NA	CSASIQGDEQYF	TGCAGTGCTAGTATACAGGGCGACGAGCAGTACTTC
TRBV21-1	NA	TRBJ2-5	NA	CASSNPLTSGGGQETQYF	TGTGCCAGCAGCAACCCCCTCACTAGCGGGGGGGGACAAGAGACCCAGTACTTC
TRBV24-1	TRBD2	TRBJ2-5	NA	CATSDPTSGTVTQYF	TGTGCCACCAGCGATCCCACTAGCGGGACCGTGACCCAGTACTTC
TRBV2	NA	TRBJ1-6	once	CASATDSSYNSPLHF	TGTGCCAGCGCTACGGACAGCTCCTATAATTCACCCCTCCACTTT
TRBV19	NA	TRBJ1-3	NA	CASSTQSSGNTIYF	TGTGCCAGTAGTACCCAGTCCTCTGGAAACACCATATATTTT
TRBV10-3	NA	TRBJ1-1	NA	CAIRGDTHTEAFF	TGTGCCATCAGGGGGGACACCCACACTGAAGCTTTCTTT
TRBV5-5	NA	TRBJ2-3	NA	CASSLAGQASTDTQYF	TGTGCCAGCAGCTTGGCAGGTCAAGCCAGCACAGATACGCAGTATTTT
TRBV6-5	NA	TRBJ1-5	NA	CASTSGYQPQHF	TGTGCCAGCACCTCCGGTTATCAGCCCCAGCATTTT
TRBV6-5	NA	TRBJ2-7	once	CASSPLPPYEQYF	TGTGCCAGCAGTCCGCTACCGCCCTACGAGCAGTACTTC
TRBV7-7	TRBD2	TRBJ2-3	NA	CASSLSSGGLSTDTQYF	TGTGCCAGCAGCTTATCTAGCGGGGGCCTGAGCACAGATACGCAGTATTTT
TRBV5-4	TRBD2	TRBJ2-4	NA	CASSLGEERGPRYF	TGTGCCAGCAGCTTGGGGGAAGAGCGGGGGCCCCGGTACTTC
TRBV2	NA	TRBJ1-5	NA	CASSDVEGPQHF	TGTGCCAGCAGTGATGTTGAGGGTCCCCAGCATTTT
TRBV5-4	NA	TRBJ2-1	NA	CASLDSYYNEQFF	TGTGCCAGCTTGGACAGTTACTACAATGAGCAGTTCTTC
TRBV4-1	TRBD2	TRBJ2-3	NA	CASSPGLAGGDTQYF	TGCGCCAGCAGCCCCGGGCTAGCGGGGGGGGATACGCAGTATTTT
TRBV30	TRBD2	TRBJ2-1	NA	CAWSPGGPGNEQFF	TGTGCCTGGAGTCCGGGAGGGCCAGGGAATGAGCAGTTCTTC
TRBV19	TRBD2	TRBJ2-1	NA	CASNRLAGGYNEQFF	TGTGCCAGCAACAGGCTAGCGGGAGGTTACAATGAGCAGTTCTTC
TRBV10-3	NA	TRBJ1-6	NA	CATSPEQDSPLHF	TGTGCCACATCTCCGGAACAGGATTCACCCCTCCACTTT
TRBV7-2	NA	TRBJ2-2	NA	CASSLEKLTGELFF	TGTGCCAGCAGCTTAGAAAAACTCACCGGGGAGCTGTTTTTT
TRBV18	NA	TRBJ2-2	NA	CASSPMRDTGELFF	TGTGCCAGCTCACCGATGCGGGACACCGGGGAGCTGTTTTTT
TRBV7-9	NA	TRBJ2-1	NA	CASSFQYNEQFF	TGTGCCAGCAGCTTTCAGTACAATGAGCAGTTCTTC
TRBV20-1	NA	TRBJ2-7	NA	CSAPLQYEQYF	TGCAGTGCCCCGTTACAATACGAGCAGTACTTC
TRBV6-5	TRBD1	TRBJ1-5	NA	CASSPWTGGEQPQHF	TGTGCCAGCAGTCCCTGGACAGGGGGCGAGCAGCCCCAGCATTTT
TRBV7-8	TRBD1	TRBJ2-3	NA	CASSWGQGPDTQYF	TGTGCCAGCAGCTGGGGACAGGGCCCAGATACGCAGTATTTT
TRBV30	NA	TRBJ1-1	NA	CAWYRETEAFF	TGTGCCTGGTACAGGGAAACTGAAGCTTTCTTT
TRBV5-1	TRBD2	TRBJ2-7	NA	CASSLSLAGYEQYF	TGCGCCAGCAGCTTAAGCCTAGCGGGCTACGAGCAGTACTTC